This TCR beta chain comes out of a study of blood T cells in healthy people across ages. Regarding the study as a whole: Estimates based on one million T cells were treated as lower bounds. Naive T cell percentage showed a strong correlation with TCR beta diversity. There was no known CMV status for donors, so expanded clonotype changes were possibly confounded.

Next came a second PCR, run for 7 to 11 cycles, which used a sample-barcoded 5' primer along with a J-beta primer mix. A template-switch adaptor with 12 random nucleotides tagged each cDNA molecule. TCRdb redid the calling of the 5' RACE reads with MiXCR, one entry per CDR3 protein. Of about 280,000 distinct CDR3 sequences in the sample, 25% to 30% were seen once. On this clonotype: No antigen is known for it.

The CDR3 is 13 residues long. Germline-derived CDR1 and CDR2 are LNHNV and YYDKDF (reference sequence). Sequenced material: blood. The V call is TRBV15, the J call TRBJ2-1; no definite D call. The tail of the sequence fits TRBJ2-7 better, so the J call may be wrong. The source of this sequence is an older woman in good health. In DNA, the CDR3 is TGTGCCACCAGCAGAGGGGGTTCCTACGAGCAGTACTTC. It specifies CATSRGGSYEQYF.